This T cell receptor (beta chain) was retrieved from a study of early T cells in non-severe SARS-CoV-2 infection. Overall study context: Sequencing input comprised bulk RNA from unsorted whole blood; chain pairing was not available.

Regarding this clonotype: Its specificity is not known.

V was shortened by 0 bases and J by 1 base, with 9 bases between the two germline ends. In germline, CDR1 is MNHNY, CDR2 SVGAGI (reference sequence). There are 15 residues in the CDR3. General study findings and limits: Missing private and CD4 specificities, VDJdb matching favored anti-spike CD8 responses.

In the library, individual cDNA molecules carried attached unique molecular identifiers. TCRdb recomputed calls from the 5' RACE reads with MiXCR, one row per CDR3 protein. This sample has approximately 65,000 distinct CDR3 sequences; about 11% occur once, and the top ten carry just under 3%. This rearrangement joins TRBV6-6 to TRBJ1-1, with D hard to call. The sequence was collected from an adult who was a healthcare worker with PCR-confirmed SARS-CoV-2 infection or an uninfected control (not recorded which). Source: whole blood, taken at baseline. The CDR3 coding sequence is TGTGCCAGCAGTTACTCGGGTAGAGCGAACACTGAAGCTTTCTTT. It is translated as CASSYSGRANTEAFF.